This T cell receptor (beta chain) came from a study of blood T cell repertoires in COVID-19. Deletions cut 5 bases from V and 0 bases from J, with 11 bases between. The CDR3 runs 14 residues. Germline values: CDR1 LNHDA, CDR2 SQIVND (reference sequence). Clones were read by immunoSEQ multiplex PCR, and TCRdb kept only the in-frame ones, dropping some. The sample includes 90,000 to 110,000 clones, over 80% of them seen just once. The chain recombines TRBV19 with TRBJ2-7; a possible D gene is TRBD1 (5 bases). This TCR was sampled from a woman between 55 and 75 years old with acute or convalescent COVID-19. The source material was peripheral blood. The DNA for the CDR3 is TGTGCCAGTAGTTCGACAGCCTCCTCCTACGAGCAGTACTTC. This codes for CASSSTASSYEQYF.